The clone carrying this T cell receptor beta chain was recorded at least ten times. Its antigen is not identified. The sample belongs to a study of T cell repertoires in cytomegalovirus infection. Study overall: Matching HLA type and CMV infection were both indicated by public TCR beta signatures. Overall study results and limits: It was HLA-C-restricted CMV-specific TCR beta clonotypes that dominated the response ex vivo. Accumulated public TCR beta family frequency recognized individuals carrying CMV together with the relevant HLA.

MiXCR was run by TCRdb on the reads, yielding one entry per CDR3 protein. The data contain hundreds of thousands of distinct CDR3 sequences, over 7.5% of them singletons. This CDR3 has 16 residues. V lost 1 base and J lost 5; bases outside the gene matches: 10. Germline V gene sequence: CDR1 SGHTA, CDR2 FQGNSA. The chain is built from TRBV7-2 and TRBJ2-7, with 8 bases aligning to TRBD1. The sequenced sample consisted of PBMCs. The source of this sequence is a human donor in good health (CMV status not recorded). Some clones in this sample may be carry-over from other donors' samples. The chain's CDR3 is CASSLVVQTGDHEQYF. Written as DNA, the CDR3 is TGTGCCAGCAGCTTAGTTGTCCAGACAGGGGACCACGAGCAGTACTTC.